This T cell receptor (delta chain) originates from a study of delta chains in infants with herpesvirus infections. Study observations and caveats: Only the first time point after infection showed the public clonotype. Among 18 CMV-infected infants, several showed the public Vdelta1 clonotype. Later infection age appeared linked to lower public-clonotype frequency among Vdelta1 cells.

PBMC RNA was reverse transcribed using gamma-chain- and delta-chain-specific primers. With CATT, TCRdb re-called clones from the RT-PCR reads. The sample carries under 800 delta-chain clones, 15% to 19% recorded once. Details on this clone: Its antigen is as yet unknown. It differs at one base from a far larger clone, so likely a read error.

V trimming: 2 bases; J trimming: 0 bases; junction bases outside the gene matches: 9. The CDR3 is 18 amino acids. In germline, CDR1 is TSWWSYY, CDR2 QGS. This receptor was obtained from a human donor who was a Ugandan infant, either HIV-exposed or HIV-unexposed (not recorded which). The sequences come from peripheral blood, collected at time point 1 of longitudinal follow-up. The chain carries TRDV1 and TRDJ1; the match to TRDD3 covers 10 bases. CDR3: CALGEMTWGIKNTDKLIF. CDR3 nucleotide sequence: TGTGCTCTTGGGGAAATGACCTGGGGGATAAAGAACACCGATAAACTCATCTTT.